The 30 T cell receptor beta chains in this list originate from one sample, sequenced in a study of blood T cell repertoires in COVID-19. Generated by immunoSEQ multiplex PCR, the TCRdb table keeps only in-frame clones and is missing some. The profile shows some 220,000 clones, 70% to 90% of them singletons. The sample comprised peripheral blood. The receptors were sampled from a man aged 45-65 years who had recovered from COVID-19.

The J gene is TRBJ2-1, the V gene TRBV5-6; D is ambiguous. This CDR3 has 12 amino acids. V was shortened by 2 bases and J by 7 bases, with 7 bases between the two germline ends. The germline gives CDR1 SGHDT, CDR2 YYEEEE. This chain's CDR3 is CASSFTRNEQFF. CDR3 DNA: TGTGCCAGCAGCTTTACGAGGAATGAGCAGTTCTTC.

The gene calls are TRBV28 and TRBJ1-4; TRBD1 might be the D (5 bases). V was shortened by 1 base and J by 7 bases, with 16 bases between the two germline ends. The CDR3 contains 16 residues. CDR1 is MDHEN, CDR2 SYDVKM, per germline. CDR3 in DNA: TGTGCCAGCAGTTTATATGGCCAGGGAATCGGTGAAAAACTGTTTTTT. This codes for CASSLYGQGIGEKLFF.

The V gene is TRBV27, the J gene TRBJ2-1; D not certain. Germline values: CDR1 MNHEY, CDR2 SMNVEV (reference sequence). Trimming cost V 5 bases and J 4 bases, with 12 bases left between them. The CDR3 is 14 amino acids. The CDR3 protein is CASSPSGHYNEQFF. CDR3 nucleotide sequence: TGTGCCAGCAGTCCCTCCGGTCATTACAATGAGCAGTTCTTC.

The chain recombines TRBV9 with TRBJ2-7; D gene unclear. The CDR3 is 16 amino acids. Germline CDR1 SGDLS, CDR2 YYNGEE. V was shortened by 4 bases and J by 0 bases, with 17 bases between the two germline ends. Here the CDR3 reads CASSTDPRSTSYEQYF. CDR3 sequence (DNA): TGTGCCAGCAGCACCGATCCGAGGTCTACCTCCTACGAGCAGTACTTC. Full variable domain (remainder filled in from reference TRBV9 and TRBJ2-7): DSGVTQTPKHLITATGQRVTLRCSPRSGDLSVYWYQQSLDQGLQFLIQYYNGEERAKGNILERFSAQQFPDLHSELNLSSLELGDSALYFCASSTDPRSTSYEQYFGPGTRLTVT.

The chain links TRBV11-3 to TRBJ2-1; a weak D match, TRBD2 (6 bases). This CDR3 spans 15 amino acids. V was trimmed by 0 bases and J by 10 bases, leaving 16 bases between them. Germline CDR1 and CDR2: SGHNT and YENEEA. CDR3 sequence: CASSLEGTLGREQFF. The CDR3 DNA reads TGTGCCAGCAGCTTAGAGGGTACCCTAGGGAGGGAGCAGTTCTTC.

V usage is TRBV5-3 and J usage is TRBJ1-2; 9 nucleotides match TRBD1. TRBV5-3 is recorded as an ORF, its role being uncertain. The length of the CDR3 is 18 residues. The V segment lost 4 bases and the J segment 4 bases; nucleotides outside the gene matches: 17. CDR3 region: CARSMRDREVVMGYGYTF. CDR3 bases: TGTGCCAGAAGCATGAGGGACAGGGAAGTGGTGATGGGCTATGGCTACACCTTC.

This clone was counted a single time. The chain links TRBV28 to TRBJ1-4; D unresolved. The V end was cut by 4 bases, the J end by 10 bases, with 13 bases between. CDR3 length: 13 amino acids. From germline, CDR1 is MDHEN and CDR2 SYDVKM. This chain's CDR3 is CASSSGGVGKLFF. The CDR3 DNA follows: TGTGCCAGCAGTTCCGGCGGCGTGGGAAAACTGTTTTTT.

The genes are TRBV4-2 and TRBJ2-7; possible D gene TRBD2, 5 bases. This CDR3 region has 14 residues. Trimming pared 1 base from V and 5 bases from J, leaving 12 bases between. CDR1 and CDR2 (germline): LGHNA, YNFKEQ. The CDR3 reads CASSQAGLADEQYF. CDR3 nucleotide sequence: TGTGCCAGCAGCCAAGCTGGACTGGCGGACGAGCAGTACTTC.

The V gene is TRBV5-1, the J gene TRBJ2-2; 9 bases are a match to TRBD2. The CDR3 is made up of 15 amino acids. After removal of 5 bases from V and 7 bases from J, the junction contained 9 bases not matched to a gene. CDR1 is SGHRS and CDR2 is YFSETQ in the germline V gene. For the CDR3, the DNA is TGCGCCAGCAGACTAGCGGGTGACCCTGGCGGGGAGCTGTTTTTT. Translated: CASRLAGDPGGELFF.

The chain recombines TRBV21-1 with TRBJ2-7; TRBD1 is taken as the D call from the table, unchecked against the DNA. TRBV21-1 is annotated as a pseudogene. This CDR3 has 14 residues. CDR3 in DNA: TGTGCCAGCCTACTTAGGGGAAGGTGGGACGAGCAGTACTTC. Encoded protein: CASLLRGRWDEQYF.

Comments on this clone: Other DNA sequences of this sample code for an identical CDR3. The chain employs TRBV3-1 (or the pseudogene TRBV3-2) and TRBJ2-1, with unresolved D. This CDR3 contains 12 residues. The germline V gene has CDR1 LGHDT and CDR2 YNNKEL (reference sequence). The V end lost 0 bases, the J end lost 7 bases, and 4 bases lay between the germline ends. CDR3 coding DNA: TGTGCCAGCAGCCAAGACGTGAATGAGCAGTTCTTC. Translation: CASSQDVNEQFF.

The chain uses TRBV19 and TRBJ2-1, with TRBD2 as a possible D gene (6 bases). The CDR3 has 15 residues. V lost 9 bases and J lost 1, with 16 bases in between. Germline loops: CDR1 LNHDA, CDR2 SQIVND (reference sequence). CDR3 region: CASRPGLLSYNEQFF. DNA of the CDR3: TGTGCCAGCAGACCGGGACTCCTATCCTACAATGAGCAGTTCTTC.

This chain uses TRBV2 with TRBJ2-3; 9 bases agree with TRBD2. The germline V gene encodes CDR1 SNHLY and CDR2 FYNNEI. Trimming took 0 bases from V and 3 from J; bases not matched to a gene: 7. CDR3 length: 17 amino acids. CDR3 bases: TGTGCCAGCAGTGAAGCCTTCGGGGCGGGAGGGACAGATACGCAGTATTTT. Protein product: CASSEAFGAGGTDTQYF.

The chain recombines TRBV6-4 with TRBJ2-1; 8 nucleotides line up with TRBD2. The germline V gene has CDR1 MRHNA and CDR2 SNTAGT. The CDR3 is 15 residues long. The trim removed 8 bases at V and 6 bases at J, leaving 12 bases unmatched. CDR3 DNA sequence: TGTGCCAGCCGGAGGTCTACTAGCGGACTCAATGAGCAGTTCTTC. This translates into CASRRSTSGLNEQFF.

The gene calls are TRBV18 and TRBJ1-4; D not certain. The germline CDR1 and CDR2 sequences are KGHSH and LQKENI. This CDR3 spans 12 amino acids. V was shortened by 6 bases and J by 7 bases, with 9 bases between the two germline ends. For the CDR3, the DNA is TGTGCCAGCTCCCCTCCCGGTGAAAAACTGTTTTTT. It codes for CASSPPGEKLFF.

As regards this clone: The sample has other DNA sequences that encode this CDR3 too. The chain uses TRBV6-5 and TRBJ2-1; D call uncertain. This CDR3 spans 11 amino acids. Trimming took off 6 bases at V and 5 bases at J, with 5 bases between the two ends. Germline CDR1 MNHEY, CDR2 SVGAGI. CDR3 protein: CASSQNNEQFF. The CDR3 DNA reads TGTGCCAGCAGCCAAAACAATGAGCAGTTCTTC.

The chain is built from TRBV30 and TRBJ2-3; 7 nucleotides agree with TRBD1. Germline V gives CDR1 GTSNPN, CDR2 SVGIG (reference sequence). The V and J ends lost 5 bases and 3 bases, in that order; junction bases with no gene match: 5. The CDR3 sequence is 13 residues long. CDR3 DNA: TGTGCCTGGGACCACAGGGGTACAGATACGCAGTATTTT. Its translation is CAWDHRGTDTQYF.

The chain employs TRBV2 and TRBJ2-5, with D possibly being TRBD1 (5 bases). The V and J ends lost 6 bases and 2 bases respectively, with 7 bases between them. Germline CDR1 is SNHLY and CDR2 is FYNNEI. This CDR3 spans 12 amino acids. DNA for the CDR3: TGTGCCAGCAGGGACACTCAAGAGACCCAGTACTTC. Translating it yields CASRDTQETQYF.

CDR3 in amino acids: CASSHRPGQGRYEQYF. CDR3 coding DNA: TGTGCCAGCAGCCACCGCCCTGGACAGGGGCGATACGAGCAGTACTTC. This chain uses TRBV3-1 (or the pseudogene TRBV3-2) with TRBJ2-7; 9 bases are shared with TRBD1. Trimming removed 3 bases from V and 4 bases from J; junction bases left unmatched: 10. There are 16 residues in the CDR3. The germline gives CDR1 LGHDT, CDR2 YNNKEL (reference sequence).

The CDR3 nucleotides read TGTGCCAGTAGTATAAGTAGAACTGTCAGGGGGCGACGGTCTGACGAAAAACTGTTTTTT. Amino acids: CASSISRTVRGRRSDEKLFF. The chain uses TRBV19 and TRBJ1-4, with TRBD1 matching over 8 bases. The germline V gene encodes CDR1 LNHDA and CDR2 SQIVND (reference sequence). CDR3 length: 20 residues. V gave up 2 bases and J gave up 8 bases; unmatched junction bases: 22.

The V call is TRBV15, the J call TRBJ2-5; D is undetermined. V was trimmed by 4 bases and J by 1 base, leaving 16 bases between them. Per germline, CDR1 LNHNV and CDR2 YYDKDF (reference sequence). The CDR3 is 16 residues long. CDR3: CATSTPSARFQETQYF. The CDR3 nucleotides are TGTGCCACCAGCACGCCCTCAGCTAGATTCCAAGAGACCCAGTACTTC. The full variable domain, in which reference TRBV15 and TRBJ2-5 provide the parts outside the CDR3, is DAMVIQNPRYQVTQFGKPVTLSCSQTLNHNVMYWYQQKSSQAPKLLFHYYDKDFNNEADTPDNFQSRRPNTSFCFLDIRSPGLGDTAMYLCATSTPSARFQETQYFGPGTRLLVL.

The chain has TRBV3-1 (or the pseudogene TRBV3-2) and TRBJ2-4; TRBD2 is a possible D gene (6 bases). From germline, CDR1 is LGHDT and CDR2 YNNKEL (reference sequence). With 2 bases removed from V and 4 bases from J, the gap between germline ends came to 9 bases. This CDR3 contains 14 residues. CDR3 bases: TGTGCCAGCAGCCAATCGGGGAGGAAAAACATTCAGTACTTC. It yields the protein CASSQSGRKNIQYF.

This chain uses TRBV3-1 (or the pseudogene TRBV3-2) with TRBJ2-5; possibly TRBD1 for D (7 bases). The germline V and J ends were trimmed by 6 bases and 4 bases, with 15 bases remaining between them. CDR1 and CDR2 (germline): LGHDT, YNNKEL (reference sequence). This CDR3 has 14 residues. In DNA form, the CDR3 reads TGTGCCAGCAGTTTTAACAGGGGAGGAGAGACCCAGTACTTC. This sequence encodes CASSFNRGGETQYF.

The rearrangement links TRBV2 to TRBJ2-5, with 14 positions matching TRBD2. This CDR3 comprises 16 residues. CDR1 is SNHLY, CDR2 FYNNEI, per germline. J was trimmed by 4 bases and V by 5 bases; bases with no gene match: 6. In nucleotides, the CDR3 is TGTGCCAGCAGTTATCCGGGACTAGCGGGAGTAGAGACCCAGTACTTC. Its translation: CASSYPGLAGVETQYF.

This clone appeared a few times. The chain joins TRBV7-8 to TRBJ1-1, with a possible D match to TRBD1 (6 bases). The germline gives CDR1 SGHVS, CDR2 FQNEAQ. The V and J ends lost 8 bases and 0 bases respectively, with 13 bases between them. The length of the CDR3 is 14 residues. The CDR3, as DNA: TGTGCCAGCCAGACAGGACTCCTGAACACTGAAGCTTTCTTT. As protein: CASQTGLLNTEAFF.

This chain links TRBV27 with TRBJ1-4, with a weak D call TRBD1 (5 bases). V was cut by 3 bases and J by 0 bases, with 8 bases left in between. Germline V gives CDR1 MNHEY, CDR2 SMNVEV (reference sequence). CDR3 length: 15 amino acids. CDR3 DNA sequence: TGTGCCAGCAGTTTGACAGTTGCAACTAATGAAAAACTGTTTTTT. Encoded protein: CASSLTVATNEKLFF.

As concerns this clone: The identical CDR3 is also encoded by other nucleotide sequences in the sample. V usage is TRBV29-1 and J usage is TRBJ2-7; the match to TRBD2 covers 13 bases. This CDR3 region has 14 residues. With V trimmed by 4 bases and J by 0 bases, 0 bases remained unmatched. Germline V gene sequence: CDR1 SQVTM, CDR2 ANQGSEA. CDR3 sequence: CSVGTSGSSYEQYF. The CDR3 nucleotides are TGCAGCGTTGGGACTAGCGGGAGCTCCTACGAGCAGTACTTC.

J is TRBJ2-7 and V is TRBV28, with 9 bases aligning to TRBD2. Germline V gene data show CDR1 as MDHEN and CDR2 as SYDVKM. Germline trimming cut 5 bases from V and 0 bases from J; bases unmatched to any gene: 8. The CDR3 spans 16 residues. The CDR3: CASSVLLAGDSYEQYF. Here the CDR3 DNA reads TGTGCCAGCAGTGTCCTACTAGCGGGTGACTCCTACGAGCAGTACTTC.

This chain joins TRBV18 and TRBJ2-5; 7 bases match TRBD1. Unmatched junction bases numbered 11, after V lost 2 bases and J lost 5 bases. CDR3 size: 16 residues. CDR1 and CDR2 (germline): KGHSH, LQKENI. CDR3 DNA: TGTGCCAGCTCACCAGACCGGGACAGACCTCAGGAGACCCAGTACTTC. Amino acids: CASSPDRDRPQETQYF. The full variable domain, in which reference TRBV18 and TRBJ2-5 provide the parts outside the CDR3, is NAGVMQNPRHLVRRRGQEARLRCSPMKGHSHVYWYRQLPEEGLKFMVYLQKENIIDESGMPKERFSAEFPKEGPSILRIQQVVRGDSAAYFCASSPDRDRPQETQYFGPGTRLLVL.

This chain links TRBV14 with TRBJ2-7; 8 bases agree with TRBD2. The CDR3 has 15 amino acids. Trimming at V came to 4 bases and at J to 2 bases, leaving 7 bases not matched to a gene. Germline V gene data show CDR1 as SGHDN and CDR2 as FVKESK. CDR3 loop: CASSLVGGRTYEQYF. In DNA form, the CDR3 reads TGTGCCAGCAGCCTGGTCGGCGGGAGGACCTACGAGCAGTACTTC.